This TCR beta chain was profiled in a study of CD8 T cells in acute hepatitis C reinfection (dated by TCRdb to the early 2020s). About the study as a whole: The study profiled the TCRbeta repertoire of CD8+ T cells specific for the HCV NS3-1073 epitope during acute infection and after viral clearance. Paired acute and follow-up samples were contributed by four spontaneous resolvers. Summary of the overall study and its limitations: All groups showed preferential use of the TRBV04 and TRBV06 gene families, a pattern that overrepresentation in the naive pool did not explain. Some 12 public clonotypes were found regardless of outcome, and V04-02/J02-02 was used by one public clonotype. No follow-up repertoires were available for chronically infected subjects, since NS3-1073 specific cells were too rare to be sorted. Because bulk sequencing covered only the TCRbeta chain, the alphabeta pairing of public clonotypes could not be determined. High diversity was observed in NS3-1073 specific repertoires, and no significant differences in diversity were found between acute resolver, follow-up resolver and acute chronic samples. It was rare for CDR3 sequences to be shared with other epitopes, and exact matching may have been limited by differing sequencing approaches.

The sample's time point, from its label and the paper: naive CD8 control sorted from an acute-time-point sample. Enrolled in the Montreal Hepatitis C Cohort (HEPCO) in Canada, the donors were people who inject drugs, and these donors were followed every 3 months. Acute primary HCV infection was defined as a positive HCV RNA or antibody test after a negative test within the previous 24 weeks. Surface staining used CD3, CD8 and CD45RO antibodies, with an aqua fixable dye to exclude dead cells. 6 or 7 subjects who developed chronic infection, defined as HCV RNA positivity at 24 weeks, were also included in the cohort. From thawed, previously cryostored peripheral blood mononuclear cells, CD8+ T cells were purified through negative selection performed by means of the MACS CD8+ T cell Isolation Kit. A BD FACSAria II cell sorter was used to sort the cells. A word on this clone: This clone's antigen is unknown. Within one base of it there is no much larger clone, and no base qualities were kept.

Genomic DNA was extracted from the FACS-sorted cells, and the TCRbeta chains were sequenced by the commercial immunoSEQ service. The study's own analysis went as follows. ImmunoSEQ Analyzer software v3.0 and R v3.5.1 were the tools used to analyze the repertoire data. Only productive rearrangements were analyzed, as sequences containing stop codons or out-of-frame rearrangements were removed. The sequencing provider supplied the Simpson diversity, Shannon entropy, CDR3 length and nucleotide addition metrics. Clonotypes were grouped by frequency as dominant, sub-dominant, low or lowest abundance, and most analyses excluded clonotypes below 0.1%. Any CDR3 amino acid clonotype present in at least two subjects at a cumulative frequency of at least 0.5% was labeled public. Drawn from immuneACCESS, this table holds only the in-frame rearrangements with V and J called that TCRdb kept. Clones are partly lost; checked studies trace under half to an unresolved V gene and leave the rest unexplained. V and J calls and clone size follow that table, whereas D and trimming were derived from the DNA. This sample is represented by about 38,000 clones; 85% to 90% of them were singletons. The ten largest clones capture roughly 0.51% of the sample.

CDR1 LGHNA and CDR2 YNFKEQ were looked up in the germline V gene. The CDR3 measures 13 amino acids from cysteine to phenylalanine. Just CDR3 DNA is preserved here, 39 bases in frame from base 1. Trimming at the junction amounts to 8 bases on V and 0 bases on J, and the germline ends lie 9 bases apart. The sequence links TRBV4-2 to TRBJ2-3, with TRBD2 perhaps the D gene, on 5 matching bases. The clonotype comes from a young man with chronic hepatitis C. Specimen: naive CD8+ T cells from PBMCs. The sample's cell subset or site, from its label and the paper: sorted total naive CD45RO-negative CD8+ T cells. The sequence in DNA is TGTGCCAGCTCGGGAACCAGCACAGATACGCAGTATTTT. This encodes CASSGTSTDTQYF.